A single count supports the clone carrying this T cell receptor (beta chain). The data derive from a study of shared clonotypes between healthy human individuals. The data were produced by immunoSEQ multiplex PCR, yet TCRdb's version contains in-frame clones alone and is incomplete. The table has some 2.3 million clones, approximately 93% seen once. The sequence was obtained from a man in his late teens or twenties in good health. Some clones in this sample may be carry-over from other donors' samples. What was sequenced was naive CD4+ T cells from PBMCs. Noted subset: CD45RA+ positively selected.

DNA of the CDR3: TGCGCCAGCACCAAATCCCCGGGACCCACTGACAATGAGCAGTTCTTC. Its protein product is CASTKSPGPTDNEQFF. The V gene is TRBV5-1, the J gene TRBJ2-1; either TRBD1 or TRBD2 may fit D (5 bases each). There are 16 residues in the CDR3. The germline gives CDR1 SGHRS, CDR2 YFSETQ. Trimming removed 6 bases at V and 5 bases at J, with 21 bases between.